This paragraph covers one TCR beta chain sequence. What it binds is not known. The sample is drawn from a study of response to subunit inactivated influenza vaccine. Study findings and constraints: Each seasonal influenza vaccination recruits few new T cells, the authors suggested.

V was pared by 3 bases and J by 7 bases, with 11 bases of the junction left unmatched. The CDR3 is 16 residues long. Per germline, CDR1 KGHSH and CDR2 LQKENI. One entry per CDR3 protein, called by TCRdb with MiXCR from the RT-PCR reads. The sample lists hundreds of thousands of distinct CDR3 sequences, around 11% occurring once. The clonotype comes from a man aged 45 to 65 who received an inactivated influenza vaccine. The sequencing used PBMCs from blood, collected on the day of vaccination. The rearrangement links TRBV18 to TRBJ2-3; 9 bases line up with TRBD2. The CDR3: CASSPSSLAGPHTQYF. The CDR3 nucleotides are TGTGCCAGCTCACCGTCGAGTCTAGCGGGACCTCATACGCAGTATTTT.